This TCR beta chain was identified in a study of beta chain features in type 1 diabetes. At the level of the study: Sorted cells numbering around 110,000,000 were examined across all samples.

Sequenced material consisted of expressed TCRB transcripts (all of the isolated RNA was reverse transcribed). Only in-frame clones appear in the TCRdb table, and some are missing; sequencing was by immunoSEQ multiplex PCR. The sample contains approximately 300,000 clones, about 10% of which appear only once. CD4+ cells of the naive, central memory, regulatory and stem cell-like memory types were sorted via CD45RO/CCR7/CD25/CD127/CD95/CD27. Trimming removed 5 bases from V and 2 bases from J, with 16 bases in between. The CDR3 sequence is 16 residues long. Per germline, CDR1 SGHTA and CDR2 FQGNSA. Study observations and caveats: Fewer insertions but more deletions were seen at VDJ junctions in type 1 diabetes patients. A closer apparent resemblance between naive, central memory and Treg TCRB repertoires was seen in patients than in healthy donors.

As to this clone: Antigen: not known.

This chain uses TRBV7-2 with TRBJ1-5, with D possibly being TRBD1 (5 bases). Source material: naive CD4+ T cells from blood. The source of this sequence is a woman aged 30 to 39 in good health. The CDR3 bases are TGTGCCAGCAGCCCACCGGGGGGGTTTGGCAATCAGCCCCAGCATTTT. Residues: CASSPPGGFGNQPQHF.